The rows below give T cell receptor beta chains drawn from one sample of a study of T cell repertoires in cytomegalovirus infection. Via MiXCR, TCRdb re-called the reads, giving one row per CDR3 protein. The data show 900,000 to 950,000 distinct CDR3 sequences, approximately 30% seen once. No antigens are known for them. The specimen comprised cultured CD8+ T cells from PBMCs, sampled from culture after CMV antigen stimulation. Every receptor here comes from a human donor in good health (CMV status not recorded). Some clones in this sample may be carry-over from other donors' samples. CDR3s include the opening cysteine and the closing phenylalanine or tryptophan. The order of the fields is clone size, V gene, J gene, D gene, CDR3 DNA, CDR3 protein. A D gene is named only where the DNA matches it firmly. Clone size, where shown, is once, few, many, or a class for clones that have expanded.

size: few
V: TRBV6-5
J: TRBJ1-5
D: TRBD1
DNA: TGTGCCAGCAGCGGGGACAGTGCCAATCAGCCCCAGCATTTT
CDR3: CASSGDSANQPQHF

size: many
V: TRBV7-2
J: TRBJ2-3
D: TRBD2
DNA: TGTGCCAGCAGCTTAGCTCCCCTGGGAGCGGGGGGGATCACAGATACGCAGTATTTT
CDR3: CASSLAPLGAGGITDTQYF

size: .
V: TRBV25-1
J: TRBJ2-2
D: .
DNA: TGTGCCAGCAGCCAAGGGACATATAACACCGGGGAGCTGTTTTTT
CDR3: CASSQGTYNTGELFF

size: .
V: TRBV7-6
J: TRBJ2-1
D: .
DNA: TGTGCCAGCAGCTTCCAGAGTCAGGGTGATGAGCAGTTCTTC
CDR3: CASSFQSQGDEQFF

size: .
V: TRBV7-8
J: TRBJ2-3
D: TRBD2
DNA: TGTGCCAGCAGCTTAGAGGGTGCGGGGGGGCTTACAGATACGCAGTATTTT
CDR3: CASSLEGAGGLTDTQYF

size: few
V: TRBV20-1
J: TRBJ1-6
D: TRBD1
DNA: TGCAGTGCTAGAGATCTTGACAGGGGTCCATATAATTCACCCCTCCACTTT
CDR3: CSARDLDRGPYNSPLHF

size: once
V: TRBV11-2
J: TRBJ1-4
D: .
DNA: TGTGCCAGCAGCTTAGATCATTGGGGCAATGCAGGGGCTAATGAAAAACTGCTTTTT
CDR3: CASSLDHWGNAGANEKLLF

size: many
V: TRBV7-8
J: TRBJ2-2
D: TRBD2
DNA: TGTGCCAGCAGCCTCGCCCTAGCGGGGGCGAACACCGGGGAGCTGTTTTTT
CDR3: CASSLALAGANTGELFF

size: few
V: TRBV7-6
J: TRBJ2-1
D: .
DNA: TGTGCCAGCAGCCCCCCAGGACTAACCACCTACAATGAGCAGTTCTTC
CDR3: CASSPPGLTTYNEQFF

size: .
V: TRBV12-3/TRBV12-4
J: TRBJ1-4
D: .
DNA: TGTGCCAGCAGTGCGGACGGAACTAGAATTGCAACTAATGAAAAACTGTTTTTT
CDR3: CASSADGTRIATNEKLFF

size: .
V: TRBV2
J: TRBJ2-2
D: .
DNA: TGTGCCAGCCCCACAAGAAACACCGGGGAGCTGTTTTTT
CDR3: CASPTRNTGELFF

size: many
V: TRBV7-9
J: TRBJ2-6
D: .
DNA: TGTGCCAGCAGTCTCGGACCTTCTGGGGCCAACGTCCTGACTTTC
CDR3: CASSLGPSGANVLTF

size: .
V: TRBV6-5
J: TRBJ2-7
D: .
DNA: TGTGCCAGCAGTTACTCGAAGATCCCAGCCACCTACGAGCAGTACTTC
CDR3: CASSYSKIPATYEQYF

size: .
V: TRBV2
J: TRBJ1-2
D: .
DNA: TGTGCCAGCGCACCCTCAGGGTATGGCTACACCTTC
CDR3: CASAPSGYGYTF

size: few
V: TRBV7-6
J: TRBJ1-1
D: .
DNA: TGTGCCAGCAGCCCCCGAGTGGGAGGGACTGAAGCTTTCTTT
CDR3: CASSPRVGGTEAFF

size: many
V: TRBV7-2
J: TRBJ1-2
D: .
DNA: TGTGCCAGCAGCTTAGGGGAGAACCACTATGGCTACACCTTC
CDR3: CASSLGENHYGYTF

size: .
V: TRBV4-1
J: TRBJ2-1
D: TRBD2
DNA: TGCGCCAGCAGCCAAGGGACTAGCGGTCCTAGGAATGAGCAGTTCTTC
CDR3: CASSQGTSGPRNEQFF

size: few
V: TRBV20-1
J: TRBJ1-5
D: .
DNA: TGCAGTGCAAGTACACCCGCCGACAGGTTATTTCGTCAGCCCCAGCATTTT
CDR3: CSASTPADRLFRQPQHF

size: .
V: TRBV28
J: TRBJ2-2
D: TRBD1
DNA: TGTGCCAGCAGTTTACTCGGGACAGGGGTTGGCGGGGAGCTGTTTTTT
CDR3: CASSLLGTGVGGELFF

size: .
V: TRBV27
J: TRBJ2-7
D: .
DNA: TGTGCCAGCAGTCCCCCTAAGGGCCCGACCTACGAGCAGTACTTC
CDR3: CASSPPKGPTYEQYF

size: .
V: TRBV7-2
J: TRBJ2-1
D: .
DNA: TGTGTCAGCAGCTTATCCGGGACCTCCTACAATGAGCAGTTCTTC
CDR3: CVSSLSGTSYNEQFF

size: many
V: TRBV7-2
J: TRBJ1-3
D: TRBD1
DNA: TGTGCCAGCAGCTACCGGACAGGGGCTGGAAACACCATATATTTT
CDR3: CASSYRTGAGNTIYF

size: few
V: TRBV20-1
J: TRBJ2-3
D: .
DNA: TGCAGTGCTGGTGGTGCTACTAGCACAGATACGCAGTATTTT
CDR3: CSAGGATSTDTQYF

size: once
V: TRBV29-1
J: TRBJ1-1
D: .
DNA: TGCAGCGTTGATCGGGGCCCGAGTGCTGAAGCTTTCTTT
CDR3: CSVDRGPSAEAFF

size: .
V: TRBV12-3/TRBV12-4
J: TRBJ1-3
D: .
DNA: TGTGCCAGCAGTTCCGGGACAACCCGATCCTCTGGAAACACCATATATTTT
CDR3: CASSSGTTRSSGNTIYF

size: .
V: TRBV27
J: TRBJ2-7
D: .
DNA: TGTGCCAGCAGTTTATCCGCTAGAGGCGAGCAGTACTTC
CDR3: CASSLSARGEQYF

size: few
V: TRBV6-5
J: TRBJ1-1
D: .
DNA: TGTGCCAGCAGTTACAGGGCCTCGAACACTGAAGCTTTCTTT
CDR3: CASSYRASNTEAFF

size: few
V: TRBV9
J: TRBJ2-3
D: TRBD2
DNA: TGTGCCAGCAGCGAGGGGACTAGCGGGGGGATCACAGATACGCAGTATTTT
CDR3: CASSEGTSGGITDTQYF

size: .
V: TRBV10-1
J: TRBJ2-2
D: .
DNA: TGCGCCAGCACCACAGGGAGGACCGGGGAGCTGTTTTTT
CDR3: CASTTGRTGELFF

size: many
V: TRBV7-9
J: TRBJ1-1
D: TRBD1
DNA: TGTGCCAGCAGCCCTAGGGGACAGCTCAACACTGAAGCTTTCTTT
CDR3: CASSPRGQLNTEAFF

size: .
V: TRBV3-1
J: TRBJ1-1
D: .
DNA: TGTGCCAGCAGCCCGTATATGAACACTGAAGCTTTCTTT
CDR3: CASSPYMNTEAFF

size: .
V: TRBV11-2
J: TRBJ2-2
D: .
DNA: TGTGCCAGCAGCCTCGGTTTCGGCACCGGGGAGCTGTTTTTT
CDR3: CASSLGFGTGELFF

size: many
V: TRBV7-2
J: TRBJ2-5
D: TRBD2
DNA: TGTGCCAGCAGCTTGGGGGAGGGGAGGGGAGAGACCCAGTACTTC
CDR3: CASSLGEGRGETQYF

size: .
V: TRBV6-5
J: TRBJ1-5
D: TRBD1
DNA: TGTGCCAGCAGCTCGATCCGACAGGGCGCTAGCAATCAGCCCCAGCATTTT
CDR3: CASSSIRQGASNQPQHF

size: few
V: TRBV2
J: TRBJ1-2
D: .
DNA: TGTGCCAGCCCGGGGCAGGTGGATGGCTACACCTTC
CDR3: CASPGQVDGYTF

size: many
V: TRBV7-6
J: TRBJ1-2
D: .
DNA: TGTGCCAGCAGCCCCGCTGAGGCCTATGGCTACACCTTC
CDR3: CASSPAEAYGYTF

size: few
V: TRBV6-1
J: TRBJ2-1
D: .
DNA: TGTGCCAGCAACCGGGGGGCAGGGTACTCCTACAATGAGCAGTTCTTC
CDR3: CASNRGAGYSYNEQFF

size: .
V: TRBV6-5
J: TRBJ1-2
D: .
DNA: TGTGCCAGCAGCCTCAGCACAGGGTTCCTCGACTATGGCTACACCTTC
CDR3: CASSLSTGFLDYGYTF

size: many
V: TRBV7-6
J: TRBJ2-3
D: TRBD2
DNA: TGTGCCAGCAGCCAGTTACTAGCGGGGGCTTCCACAGATACGCAGTATTTT
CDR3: CASSQLLAGASTDTQYF

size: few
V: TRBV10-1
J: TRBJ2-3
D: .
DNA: TGCGCCAGCAGTGAGTCGTGGTCAGGGGAGGCAGATACGCAGTATTTT
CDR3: CASSESWSGEADTQYF

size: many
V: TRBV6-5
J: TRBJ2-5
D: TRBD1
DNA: TGTGCCAGCAGTTTCTCAATGACAGGGTCAGAGACCCAGTACTTC
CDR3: CASSFSMTGSETQYF

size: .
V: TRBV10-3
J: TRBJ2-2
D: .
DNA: TGTGCCATCATGGGGGAGAACACCGGGGAGCTGTTTTTT
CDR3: CAIMGENTGELFF

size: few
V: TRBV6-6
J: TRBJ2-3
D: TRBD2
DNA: TGTGCCAGCAGTACCCTCGGACTAGCGGCTAGCACAGATACGCAGTATTTT
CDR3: CASSTLGLAASTDTQYF